The 7 T cell receptor beta chains presented below share a single source sample, sequenced in a study of a mutant IDH1 vaccine in newly diagnosed glioma. Documented time point: baseline, week 1 (first vaccination visit). Sample treatment: pre-vaccination baseline after standard-of-care therapy. TCRdb's table, derived via immunoSEQ multiplex PCR, lists solely in-frame clones and lacks some. The sample gives 30,000 to 40,000 clones, about 78% of which show up once; about 9.8% is in the top ten. Material: PBMCs, obtained from a glioma patient treated with radiotherapy, temozolomide or both. Receptors were obtained from a man aged 35-49 years with glioma. Some clones in this sample may be carry-over from other donors' samples.

The CDR3 DNA reads as TGCGCCAGCAGCTCCCCCGGGACAGACCAAGAGACCCAGTACTTC. This translates into CASSSPGTDQETQYF. This rearrangement joins TRBV5-1 to TRBJ2-5, with 7 bases matching TRBD1. Trimming took 3 bases from V and 0 from J; bases not matched to a gene: 5. CDR1 is SGHRS, CDR2 YFSETQ, per germline. The CDR3 is 15 residues long. The full variable domain, in which reference TRBV5-1 and TRBJ2-5 provide the parts outside the CDR3, is KAGVTQTPRYLIKTRGQQVTLSCSPISGHRSVSWYQQTPGQGLQFLFEYFSETQRNKGNFPGRFSGRQFSNSRSEMNVSTLELGDSALYLCASSSPGTDQETQYFGPGTRLLVL.

The chain combines TRBV4-1 with TRBJ2-1; D ambiguous. The CDR3 has 16 amino acids. Germline V gene lookup returns CDR1 MGHRA and CDR2 YSYEKL. Trimming left V 1 base short and J 0 bases short, with 10 bases between. The CDR3 DNA reads TGCGCCAGCAGCCAAGGGGGTAGGAGCTCCTACAATGAGCAGTTCTTC. This encodes CASSQGGRSSYNEQFF.

The genes are TRBV7-9 and TRBJ1-4; D ambiguous. CDR3 size: 15 residues. V lost 5 bases and J lost 5, with 15 bases in between. Germline CDR1 reads SEHNR; CDR2 reads FQNEAQ (reference sequence). DNA for the CDR3: TGTGCCAGCAGCATGACGTCCACTCCGAATGAAAAACTGTTTTTT. Its translation is CASSMTSTPNEKLFF.

The J gene is TRBJ1-2, the V gene TRBV6-6; 8 bases fit TRBD1. V lost 6 bases to trimming and J lost 3 bases; unmatched junction nucleotides: 9. Germline values: CDR1 MNHNY, CDR2 SVGAGI (reference sequence). This CDR3 has 15 residues. CDR3 nucleotide sequence: TGTGCCAGCAGAATCGGACAGGGAGTTTACTATGGCTACACCTTC. Protein sequence: CASRIGQGVYYGYTF.

The V gene is TRBV6-1, the J gene TRBJ1-5, with a possible D match to TRBD1 (5 bases). This CDR3 contains 14 residues. CDR1 and CDR2 (germline): MNHNS, SASEGT. V dropped 6 bases and J dropped 4 bases, with 13 bases sitting between them. CDR3 amino acids: CASRWGEGNQPQHF. In nucleotides, the CDR3 is TGTGCCAGCAGATGGGGGGAGGGGAATCAGCCCCAGCATTTT.

The chain employs TRBV5-1 and TRBJ2-1, with D perhaps TRBD1 (5 bases). V shed 2 bases and J shed 9 bases, with 12 bases lying between them. Germline V gene data show CDR1 as SGHRS and CDR2 as YFSETQ. The CDR3 extends over 13 amino acids. In DNA form, the CDR3 reads TGCGCCAGCAGCTTAGAATTAAGGGGTGAGCAGTTCTTC. This gives the protein CASSLELRGEQFF.

The V call is TRBV7-9, the J call TRBJ1-3; maybe TRBD1 (5 bases). There are 16 residues in the CDR3. The ends were cut back, 2 bases at V and 2 bases at J, with 13 bases in the middle. Germline CDR1 and CDR2: SEHNR and FQNEAQ (reference sequence). The CDR3 sequence: CASSLLTGVAGNTIYF. The CDR3 nucleotides are TGTGCCAGCAGCTTACTCACAGGAGTGGCTGGAAACACCATATATTTT.